This T cell receptor (beta chain) was recovered during a study of a mutant IDH1 vaccine in newly diagnosed glioma. Germline CDR1 is MNHNS and CDR2 is SASEGT. The junction had 5 bases not matched to a gene; V was cut back by 6 bases and J by 5 bases. The CDR3 contains 14 residues. With regard to this clone: Its cognate antigen is unknown.

As to time point: week 5, during vaccination. Topical imiquimod was applied with each vaccine dose, which held 300 ug of mutant IDH1 20-mer peptide. The method was immunoSEQ multiplex PCR; TCRdb's version includes in-frame clones alone and lacks a portion of them. This table has roughly 34,000 clones, 80% to 90% appearing once. This sequence originates from a man aged 45-60 years with glioma. The sample consisted of PBMCs, taken from a glioma patient whose treatment included an IDH1 peptide vaccine. V usage is TRBV6-1 and J usage is TRBJ2-7; 12 positions agree with TRBD2. The CDR3 sequence is CASRTSGSNNEQYF. CDR3 bases: TGTGCCAGCAGGACTAGCGGGAGTAACAACGAGCAGTACTTC.